This T cell receptor (beta chain) stems from a study of OX40 agonist ivuxolimab in advanced cancers. Sequencing used immunoSEQ multiplex PCR; TCRdb keeps in-frame clones, though not all of them. The sample records tens of thousands of clones, 85% to 95% being singletons. The sequence came from an adult with an advanced solid tumor such as melanoma, head and neck, liver or kidney cancer. Source: CD4+ or CD8+ T cells sorted from blood, taken in a trial of the OX40 agonist ivuxolimab.

The CDR3: CASSPRDRGHEQYF. For the CDR3, the DNA is TGTGCCAGCAGCCCCCGGGACCGAGGGCACGAGCAGTACTTC. The V gene is TRBV7-9, the J gene TRBJ2-7; D possibly uses TRBD1 or TRBD2 (5 bases each). V gave up 5 bases and J gave up 5 bases, with 16 bases separating them. The CDR3 runs 14 residues. The germline V gene encodes CDR1 SEHNR and CDR2 FQNEAQ (reference sequence).